The present T cell receptor (beta chain) was sequenced within a study of shared clonotypes between healthy human individuals. Unmatched junction bases numbered 9, after V lost 3 bases and J lost 4 bases. CDR1 and CDR2 from the germline V gene are SGHRS and YFSETQ. The CDR3 sequence is 15 residues long. The data were produced by immunoSEQ multiplex PCR, yet TCRdb's version contains in-frame clones alone and is incomplete. This sample carries some 1.5 million clones, 95% to 99% of them seen once, and the ten largest clones take about 0.4%. The TCR originated in a man aged 25 to 40 in good health. Sequencing input: naive CD4+ T cells sorted from blood. Regarding subset: CD45RA+ positively selected. The chain joins TRBV5-1 to TRBJ2-7; TRBD2 matches 8 bases. CDR3 protein: CASSWGASGPYEQYF. CDR3 in DNA: TGCGCCAGCAGCTGGGGGGCTAGCGGGCCTTACGAGCAGTACTTC. Variable domain in full (rest from reference TRBV5-1 and TRBJ2-7): KAGVTQTPRYLIKTRGQQVTLSCSPISGHRSVSWYQQTPGQGLQFLFEYFSETQRNKGNFPGRFSGRQFSNSRSEMNVSTLELGDSALYLCASSWGASGPYEQYFGPGTRLTVT.